These 20 T cell receptor beta chains came from one sample sequenced in a study of OX40 agonist ivuxolimab in advanced cancers. Libraries were constructed by the immunoSEQ multiplex PCR assay. The table was pulled from immuneACCESS by TCRdb, which kept in-frame rearrangements only. Such tables lose some clones; where checked, under half of the loss comes from unresolved V genes, and the rest has no known cause. This sample comprises fewer than 100,000 clones, just under 85% of them detected only once. The ten largest account for roughly 1.5% of the sample. The source was CD4+ or CD8+ T cells sorted from blood, collected in a trial of the OX40 agonist ivuxolimab. These receptors were obtained from an adult with an advanced solid tumor such as melanoma, head and neck, liver or kidney cancer.

This chain joins TRBV7-2 and TRBJ2-5, with D perhaps matching TRBD1 (5 bases). V gave up 6 bases and J gave up 1 base, with 9 bases separating them. CDR1 and CDR2 (germline): SGHTA, FQGNSA. The CDR3 consists of 13 residues. CDR3 sequence (DNA): TGTGCCAGCAGTAAGACAGCCCAAGAGACCCAGTACTTC. This encodes CASSKTAQETQYF.

This sequence joins TRBV5-6 and TRBJ2-1, with 10 positions matching TRBD2. CDR1 is SGHDT and CDR2 is YYEEEE in the germline V gene. J lost 9 bases, V lost 1 base, and 13 bases had no gene match. The CDR3 spans 17 residues. This CDR3 is CASSLISGGTPLGEQFF. The CDR3 coding sequence is TGTGCCAGCAGCTTGATTAGCGGGGGGACACCTTTGGGTGAGCAGTTCTTC. Full variable domain (remainder filled in from reference TRBV5-6 and TRBJ2-1): DAGVTQSPTHLIKTRGQQVTLRCSPKSGHDTVSWYQQALGQGPQFIFQYYEEEERQRGNFPDRFSGHQFPNYSSELNVNALLLGDSALYLCASSLISGGTPLGEQFFGPGTRLTVL.

The chain carries TRBV7-2 and TRBJ2-2; possible D gene TRBD2, 6 bases. This CDR3 comprises 13 residues. Trimming pared 7 bases from V and 6 bases from J, leaving 12 bases between. The V gene's germline CDR1 is SGHTA and CDR2 FQGNSA. Here the CDR3 reads CASNQERAGELFF. As DNA, the CDR3 is TGTGCCAGCAACCAAGAGCGGGCCGGGGAGCTGTTTTTT.

The chain is built from TRBV28 and TRBJ2-7; no definite D call. The CDR3 loop spans 12 amino acids. V lost 4 bases, J lost 6 bases, and 10 bases lay in between. Per germline, CDR1 MDHEN and CDR2 SYDVKM. The CDR3 nucleotides read TGTGCCAGCAGTTCTCAATTCGGCGAGCAGTACTTC. Amino acid sequence: CASSSQFGEQYF. Variable domain in full (rest from reference TRBV28 and TRBJ2-7): DVKVTQSSRYLVKRTGEKVFLECVQDMDHENMFWYRQDPGLGLRLIYFSYDVKMKEKGDIPEGYSVSREKKERFSLILESASTNQTSMYLCASSSQFGEQYFGPGTRLTVT.

To note about this clone: This specimen includes other DNA sequences encoding the same CDR3. The chain employs TRBV9 and TRBJ2-2, with a possible D match to TRBD1 (5 bases). V lost 1 base and J 1 base, leaving 5 bases between the germline ends. The germline gives CDR1 SGDLS, CDR2 YYNGEE. The CDR3 sequence is 14 residues long. The DNA of the CDR3 is TGTGCCAGCAGCGTAACAGGGAACACCGGGGAGCTGTTTTTT. Its protein is CASSVTGNTGELFF.

This chain joins TRBV18 and TRBJ1-5; 9 nucleotides line up with TRBD1. The CDR3 has 14 residues. The V segment lost 6 bases and the J segment 3 bases; nucleotides outside the gene matches: 3. Germline CDR1 is KGHSH and CDR2 is LQKENI. CDR3 sequence (DNA): TGTGCCAGCTCTCGGGACAGGGTCAATCAGCCCCAGCATTTT. As protein: CASSRDRVNQPQHF.

V gene TRBV2 combines with J gene TRBJ2-1; D gene unclear. The CDR3 sequence is 12 residues long. The V end was cut by 10 bases, the J end by 1 base, with 8 bases between. Germline V lookup: CDR1 SNHLY, CDR2 FYNNEI. Here the CDR3 DNA reads TGTGCCACGCAGGCTTCCTACAATGAGCAGTTCTTC. Protein product: CATQASYNEQFF.

This chain's CDR3 is CASWEVAADTQYF. For the CDR3, the DNA is TGTGCCAGCTGGGAGGTTGCGGCAGATACGCAGTATTTT. V is TRBV2 and J is TRBJ2-3; tentatively, D is TRBD2 (6 bases). This CDR3 is 13 amino acids long. V gave up 8 bases and J gave up 4 bases, with 13 bases separating them. Germline CDR1 SNHLY, CDR2 FYNNEI.

This chain uses TRBV29-1 with TRBJ1-2, with D unresolved. From germline, CDR1 is SQVTM and CDR2 ANQGSEA. There are 12 residues in the CDR3. Between the trimmed V and J ends, which lost 2 bases and 4 bases, there was a span of 8 bases. In DNA form, the CDR3 reads TGCAGCGTTGAAAGGGCTTCCTATGGCTACACCTTC. Amino acid sequence: CSVERASYGYTF. The variable domain in full, with the rest retrieved from reference TRBV29-1 and TRBJ1-2, is SAVISQKPSRDICQRGTSLTIQCQVDSQVTMMFWYRQQPGQSLTLIATANQGSEATYESGFVIDKFPISRPNLTFSTLTVSNMSPEDSSIYLCSVERASYGYTFGSGTRLTVV.

The chain carries TRBV6-4 and TRBJ2-1, with 12 bases identical to TRBD2. Germline lookup yields CDR1 MRHNA and CDR2 SNTAGT. With V trimmed by 3 bases and J by 6 bases, 3 bases remained unmatched. The CDR3 extends over 15 amino acids. The DNA for the CDR3 is TGTGCCAGCAGTGAGGCTAGCGGGGGGGCCAATGAGCAGTTCTTC. This encodes CASSEASGGANEQFF.

V is TRBV7-2 and J is TRBJ2-4, with 9 nucleotides matching TRBD2. This CDR3 is 16 amino acids long. The V gene's germline CDR1 is SGHTA and CDR2 FQGNSA. V was pared by 3 bases and J by 1 base, with 4 bases of the junction left unmatched. For the CDR3, the DNA is TGTGCCAGCAGCTTTAGCGGGAGTGGGGCCAAAAACATTCAGTACTTC. It is translated as CASSFSGSGAKNIQYF. The full variable domain, in which reference TRBV7-2 and TRBJ2-4 provide the parts outside the CDR3, is GAGVSQSPSNKVTEKGKDVELRCDPISGHTALYWYRQSLGQGLEFLIYFQGNSAPDKSGLPSDRFSAERTGGSVSTLTIQRTQQEDSAVYLCASSFSGSGAKNIQYFGAGTRLSVL.

The chain links TRBV6-1 to TRBJ1-1; D uncertain. This CDR3 has 13 residues. The ends were cut back, 5 bases at V and 0 bases at J, with 7 bases in the middle. CDR1 and CDR2 from the germline V gene are MNHNS and SASEGT. The DNA for the CDR3 is TGTGCCAGCAGTCGACGGATGAACACTGAAGCTTTCTTT. Amino acids: CASSRRMNTEAFF.

The chain uses TRBV21-1 and TRBJ2-2; the table's D call, TRBD2, was not checked against the DNA. TRBV21-1 is a known pseudogene. The CDR3 has 16 residues. The DNA of the CDR3 is TGTGCCAGCAGCGAGGGCGGTTACAGAGGCACCGGGGAGCTGTTTTTT. Its translation is CASSEGGYRGTGELFF.

This clone was seen once. The rearrangement joins TRBV7-2 to TRBJ2-1; TRBD2 matches 8 bases. The CDR3 has 16 residues. V dropped 1 base and J dropped 8; count of bases not matched to a gene: 10. Germline V gene sequence: CDR1 SGHTA, CDR2 FQGNSA. CDR3 bases: TGTGCCAGCAGCTTAGGAGGGACTAGACAAGTATATGAGCAGTTCTTC. It encodes CASSLGGTRQVYEQFF. The whole variable domain, remainder taken from reference TRBV7-2 and TRBJ2-1, is GAGVSQSPSNKVTEKGKDVELRCDPISGHTALYWYRQSLGQGLEFLIYFQGNSAPDKSGLPSDRFSAERTGGSVSTLTIQRTQQEDSAVYLCASSLGGTRQVYEQFFGPGTRLTVL.

The V gene is TRBV7-2, the J gene TRBJ2-3, with D maybe TRBD1 (6 bases). The V end lost 2 bases, the J end lost 2 bases, and 8 bases lay between the germline ends. CDR1 SGHTA and CDR2 FQGNSA come from the germline V gene. This CDR3 region has 14 residues. CDR3 in amino acids: CASSLYRATDTQYF. The CDR3 region has the DNA TGTGCCAGCAGCTTATACAGGGCCACAGATACGCAGTATTTT.

The chain carries TRBV19 and TRBJ1-5; D perhaps matches TRBD1 (5 bases). Germline V CDR1 and CDR2: LNHDA, SQIVND (reference sequence). Trimming took off 8 bases at V and 6 bases at J, with 29 bases between the two ends. There are 18 residues in the CDR3. CDR3 loop: CASRLDPLRPGSGQPQHF. The CDR3 nucleotides read TGTGCCAGTCGTCTTGACCCCCTGCGACCAGGGTCAGGTCAGCCCCAGCATTTT.

The chain recombines TRBV2 with TRBJ2-7; 11 positions match TRBD1. The V gene's germline CDR1 is SNHLY and CDR2 FYNNEI. The CDR3 runs 14 residues. V was pared by 7 bases and J by 3 bases, with 5 bases of the junction left unmatched. CDR3 nucleotides: TGTGCCAGCAAGGGGACAGGGGGTAACTACGAGCAGTACTTC. Translating gives CASKGTGGNYEQYF.

This chain connects TRBV7-8 to TRBJ1-6; 10 bases are shared with TRBD1. The germline gives CDR1 SGHVS, CDR2 FQNEAQ. With V trimmed by 5 bases and J by 5 bases, 6 bases remained unmatched. The CDR3 totals 16 residues. CDR3 sequence (DNA): TGTGCCAGCAGCCCAGGGACAGGGGAAAATAATTCACCCCTCCACTTT. Translation gives CASSPGTGENNSPLHF.

The chain carries TRBV7-9 and TRBJ1-6, with D perhaps matching TRBD1 (5 bases). Germline CDR1 reads SEHNR; CDR2 reads FQNEAQ (reference sequence). The CDR3 is made up of 13 amino acids. The V end lost 5 bases, the J end lost 14 bases, and 16 bases lay between the germline ends. CDR3: CASSPGGETTLHF. The CDR3 bases are TGTGCCAGCAGCCCCGGGGGGGAGACGACCCTCCACTTT.

The chain has TRBV12-1 and TRBJ2-1; the D call TRBD2 from the table was never checked on the DNA. TRBV12-1 has pseudogene status. The CDR3 is made up of 17 amino acids. CDR3: CASSSRVERGSYNEQFF. The CDR3 DNA is TGTGCCAGCAGCTCGAGGGTAGAGCGGGGCTCCTACAATGAGCAGTTCTTC.